This T cell receptor beta chain was documented in a study of blood T cell repertoires in COVID-19. Study background: Some COVID-19 samples were acute and others convalescent; all came from the United States, Italy and Spain. Sample material is recorded as cDNA or gDNA derived from T cells, B-cell-depleted T cells, or PBMCs.

Original processing methods: Amplifying reference gene primers gave estimates of nucleated cell counts. The method was immunoSEQ multiplex PCR; TCRdb's version includes in-frame clones alone and lacks a portion of them. V and J calls and clone size are those listed in that table; D and trimming were worked out from the DNA. The sample records over 120,000 clones, about 89% being singletons. This CDR3 is 13 amino acids long. Germline CDR1 reads LGHNA; CDR2 reads YSLEER. V was clipped by 1 base and J by 9 bases; unmatched bases: 3. The specimen sequenced was peripheral blood. The sequence derives from a man in his forties or fifties who had recovered from COVID-19. The rearrangement uses TRBV4-3 and TRBJ2-1, with 7 positions matching TRBD2. CDR3 region: CASSQATSAEQFF. As DNA, the CDR3 is TGCGCCAGCAGCCAAGCTACTAGCGCTGAGCAGTTCTTC.